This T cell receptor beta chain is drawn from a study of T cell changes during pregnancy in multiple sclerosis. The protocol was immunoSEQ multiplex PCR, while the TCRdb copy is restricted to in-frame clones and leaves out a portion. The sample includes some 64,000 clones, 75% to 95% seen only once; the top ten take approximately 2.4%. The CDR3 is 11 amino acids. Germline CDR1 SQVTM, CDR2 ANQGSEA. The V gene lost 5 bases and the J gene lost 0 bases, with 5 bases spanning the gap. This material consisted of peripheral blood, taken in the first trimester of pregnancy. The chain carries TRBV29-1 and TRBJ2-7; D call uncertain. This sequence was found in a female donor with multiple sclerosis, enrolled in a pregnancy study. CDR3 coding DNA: TGCAGCGTTTCTGTCTCCTACGAGCAGTACTTC. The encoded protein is CSVSVSYEQYF.